These T cell receptor beta chains were read from a single sample in a study of cytomegalovirus exposure and HLA in healthy donors. Using immunoSEQ multiplex PCR, the repertoire was profiled, and TCRdb retains in-frame clones only, with some absent. In the table there are some 160,000 clones, about 80% of which are singletons. The source material was PBMCs. The source of these receptors is a woman aged 45-59 years in good health and CMV-seronegative. Each CDR3 is given with its conserved first and last residue. Clone size, where shown, is once, few, many, or a class for clones that have expanded.

cdr3_aa clone_size v_call
CASSSGPRGTNEKLFF . TRBV5-1
CASSPPTGWSGANVLTF . TRBV14
CASSLMQGHSYEQYF . TRBV5-1
CASTSGTSWTGELFF . TRBV2
CASSRGIGYTF . TRBV7-3
CATQGAGVQGNTIYF . TRBV28
CASSDIRTGGHGELFF few TRBV27
CASGSGYEQYF . TRBV12-5
CAIRNRSNTGELFF . TRBV10-3
CASSQVGAGGGYGYTF . TRBV14
CASPGWREGLDTQYF . TRBV6-1
CASSTGLAGGKLQNEQFF . TRBV27
CASSLSDTDTQYF . TRBV11-2
CATSRTTGDEKLFF few TRBV19
CASSSARQGAGGAYGYTF . TRBV27
CASSLARTLLSTDTQYF few TRBV13
CASSFGTGAGVNEQFF . TRBV5-8
CASTFGGRETYEQYF . TRBV28
CASSLTHYNEQFF . TRBV5-1
CASSLAGTDTQYF . TRBV11-2
CASSSGWETNQPQHF . TRBV6-5
CASSLASAFTGELFF once TRBV5-1
CASSLRAGGPETQYF . TRBV7-6
CASSLGVGTSGRTYEQYF few TRBV5-4
CASSLGRDRGSYEQYF . TRBV7-2